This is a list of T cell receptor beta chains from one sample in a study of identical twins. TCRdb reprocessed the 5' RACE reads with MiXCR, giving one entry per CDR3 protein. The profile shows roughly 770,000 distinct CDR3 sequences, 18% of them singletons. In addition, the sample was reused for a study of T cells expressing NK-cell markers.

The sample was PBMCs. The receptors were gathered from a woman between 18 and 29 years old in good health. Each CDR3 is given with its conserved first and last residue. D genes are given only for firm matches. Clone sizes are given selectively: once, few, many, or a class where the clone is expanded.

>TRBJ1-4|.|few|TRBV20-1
TGCAGTGCTACCCGGCGAGATGAAAAACTGTTTTTT
CSATRRDEKLFF
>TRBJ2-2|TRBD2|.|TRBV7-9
TGTGCCAGCAGCTCGACTAGCGGGGGGGCGATGGCCGGGGAGCTGTTTTTT
CASSSTSGGAMAGELFF
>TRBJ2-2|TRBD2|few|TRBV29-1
TGCAGCGTTACTGCGGGGGGGAGCACCGGGGAGCTGTTTTTT
CSVTAGGSTGELFF
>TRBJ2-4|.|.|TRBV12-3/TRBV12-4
TGTGCCAGCAGTTTTCGAGGGGTGTTGTACTTC
CASSFRGVLYF
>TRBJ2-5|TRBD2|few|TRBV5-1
TGCGCCAGCAGCTTGATGGGCGGGAGTCAAGAGACCCAGTACTTC
CASSLMGGSQETQYF
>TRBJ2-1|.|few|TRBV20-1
TGCAGTGCCGCCGTCCGGGTCAACAGCGGGCATGAGCAGTTCTTC
CSAAVRVNSGHEQFF
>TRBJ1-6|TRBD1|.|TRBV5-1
TGCGCCAGCACTACAGGGGCTTTTAATTCACCCCTCCACTTT
CASTTGAFNSPLHF
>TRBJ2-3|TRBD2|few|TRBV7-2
TGTGCCAGCAGCTTAAGTTCTAGCGGGAGTTTCACAGATACGCAGTATTTT
CASSLSSSGSFTDTQYF
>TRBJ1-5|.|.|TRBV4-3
TGCGCCAGCAGCCAAGTCCGGGGCGCGCCCCAGCATTTT
CASSQVRGAPQHF
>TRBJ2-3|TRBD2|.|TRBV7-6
TGTGCCAGCAGCTTAACGTCTAGCGGGGGACAAAGCACAGATACGCAGTATTTT
CASSLTSSGGQSTDTQYF
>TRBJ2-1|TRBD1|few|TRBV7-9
TGTGCCAGCAGCTTAGCCCTGCAGGGGGAGTTCTTC
CASSLALQGEFF
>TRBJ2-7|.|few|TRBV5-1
TGCGCCAGCAGCTTGGAGGGACCCGGGTACGAGCAGTACTTC
CASSLEGPGYEQYF
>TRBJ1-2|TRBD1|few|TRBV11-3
TGTGCCAGCAGCGACCGGGACAGCAGTAGGTATGGCTACACCTTC
CASSDRDSSRYGYTF